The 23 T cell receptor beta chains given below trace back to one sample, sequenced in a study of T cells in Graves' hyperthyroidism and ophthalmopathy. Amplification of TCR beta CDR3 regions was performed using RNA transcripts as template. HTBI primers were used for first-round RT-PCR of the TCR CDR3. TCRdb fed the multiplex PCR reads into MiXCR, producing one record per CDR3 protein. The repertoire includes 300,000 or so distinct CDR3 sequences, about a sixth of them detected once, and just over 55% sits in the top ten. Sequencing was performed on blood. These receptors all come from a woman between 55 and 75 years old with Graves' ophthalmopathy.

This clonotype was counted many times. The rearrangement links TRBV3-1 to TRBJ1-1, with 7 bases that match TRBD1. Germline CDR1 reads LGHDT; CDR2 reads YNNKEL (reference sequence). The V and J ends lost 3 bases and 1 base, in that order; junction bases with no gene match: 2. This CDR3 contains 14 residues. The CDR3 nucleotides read TGTGCCAGCAGCCAGCGGACAGGGAACACTGAAGCTTTCTTT. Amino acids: CASSQRTGNTEAFF.

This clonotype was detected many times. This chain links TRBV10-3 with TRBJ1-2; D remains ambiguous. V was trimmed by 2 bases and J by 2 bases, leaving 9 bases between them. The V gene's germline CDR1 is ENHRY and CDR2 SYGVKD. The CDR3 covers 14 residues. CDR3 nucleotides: TGTGCCATCAGTGAGGGCTCGAGGAACTATGGCTACACCTTC. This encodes CAISEGSRNYGYTF.

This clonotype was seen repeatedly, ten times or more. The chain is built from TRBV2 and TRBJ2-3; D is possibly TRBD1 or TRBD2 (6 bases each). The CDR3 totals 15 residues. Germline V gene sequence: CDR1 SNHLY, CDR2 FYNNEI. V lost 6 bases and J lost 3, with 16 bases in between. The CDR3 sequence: CASSITRGATDTQYF. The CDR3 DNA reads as TGTGCCAGCAGCATAACTAGGGGGGCTACAGATACGCAGTATTTT.

CDR3 loop: CASSLRAGGFQETQYF. DNA of the CDR3: TGTGCCAGCAGCTTAAGGGCGGGAGGCTTCCAAGAGACCCAGTACTTC. This chain links TRBV7-2 with TRBJ2-5; 8 bases match TRBD2. CDR1 is SGHTA, CDR2 FQGNSA, per germline. The trim removed 2 bases at V and 1 base at J, leaving 6 bases unmatched. The CDR3 covers 16 residues. Based on the CDR3 plus reference TRBV7-2 and TRBJ2-5, the full variable domain is GAGVSQSPSNKVTEKGKDVELRCDPISGHTALYWYRQSLGQGLEFLIYFQGNSAPDKSGLPSDRFSAERTGGSVSTLTIQRTQQEDSAVYLCASSLRAGGFQETQYFGPGTRLLVL.

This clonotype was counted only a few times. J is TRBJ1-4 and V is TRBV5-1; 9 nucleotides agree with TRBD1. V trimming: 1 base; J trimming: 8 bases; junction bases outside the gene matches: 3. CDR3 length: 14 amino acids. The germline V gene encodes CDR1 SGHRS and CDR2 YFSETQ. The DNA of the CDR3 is TGCGCCAGCAGCTTGTGGGGACAGGGAGAAAAACTGTTTTTT. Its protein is CASSLWGQGEKLFF.

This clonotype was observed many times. The CDR3 spells CASSSDRLTGRKNTEAFF. For the CDR3, the DNA is TGTGCCAGCAGTTCCGACAGGTTGACAGGTCGTAAGAACACTGAAGCTTTCTTT. The gene calls are TRBV6-2 or TRBV6-3 and TRBJ1-1; TRBD1 is a possible D gene (6 bases). This CDR3 spans 18 amino acids. Germline CDR1 is MNHEY and CDR2 is SVGEGT. V was shortened by 4 bases and J by 1 base, with 22 bases between the two germline ends.

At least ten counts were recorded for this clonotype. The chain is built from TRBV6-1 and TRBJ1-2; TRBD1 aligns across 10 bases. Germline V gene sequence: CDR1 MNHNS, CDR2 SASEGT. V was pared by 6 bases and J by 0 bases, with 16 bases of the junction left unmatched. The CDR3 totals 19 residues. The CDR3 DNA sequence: TGTGCCAGCAGGTCTCGTGTGGACAGGGGGTTAGGAGCTAACTATGGCTACACCTTC. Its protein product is CASRSRVDRGLGANYGYTF.

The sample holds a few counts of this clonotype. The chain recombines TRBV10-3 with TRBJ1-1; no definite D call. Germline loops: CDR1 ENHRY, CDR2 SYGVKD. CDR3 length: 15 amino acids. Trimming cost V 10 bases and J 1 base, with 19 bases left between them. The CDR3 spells CATLNPPVGNTEAFF. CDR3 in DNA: TGTGCCACACTAAATCCCCCTGTTGGGAACACTGAAGCTTTCTTT.

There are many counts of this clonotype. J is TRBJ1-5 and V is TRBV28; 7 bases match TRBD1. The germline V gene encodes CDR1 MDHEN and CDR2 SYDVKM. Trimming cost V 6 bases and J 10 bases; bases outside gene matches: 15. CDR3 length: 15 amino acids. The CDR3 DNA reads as TGTGCCAGCAGCCCAGGGGGATCGGGAATGGACCCCCAGCATTTT. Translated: CASSPGGSGMDPQHF.

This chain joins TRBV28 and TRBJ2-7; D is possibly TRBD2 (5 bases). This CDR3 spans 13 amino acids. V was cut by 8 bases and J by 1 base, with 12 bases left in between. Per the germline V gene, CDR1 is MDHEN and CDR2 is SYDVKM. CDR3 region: CASRGSWSYEQYF. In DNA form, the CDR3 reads TGTGCCAGCCGAGGGTCATGGTCCTACGAGCAGTACTTC.

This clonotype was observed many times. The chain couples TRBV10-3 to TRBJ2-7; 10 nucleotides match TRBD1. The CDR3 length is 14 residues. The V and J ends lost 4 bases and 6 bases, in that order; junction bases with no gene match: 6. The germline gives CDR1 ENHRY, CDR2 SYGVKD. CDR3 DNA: TGTGCCATCAGTGGAGTGACAGGGGGCAGCGAGCAGTACTTC. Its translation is CAISGVTGGSEQYF.

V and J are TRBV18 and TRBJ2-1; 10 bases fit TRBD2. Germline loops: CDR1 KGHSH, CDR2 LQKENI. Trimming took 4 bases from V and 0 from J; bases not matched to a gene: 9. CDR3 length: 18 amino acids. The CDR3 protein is CASSLGTSVKPSYNEQFF. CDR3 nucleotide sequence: TGTGCCAGCTCACTGGGGACTAGCGTGAAACCCTCCTACAATGAGCAGTTCTTC.

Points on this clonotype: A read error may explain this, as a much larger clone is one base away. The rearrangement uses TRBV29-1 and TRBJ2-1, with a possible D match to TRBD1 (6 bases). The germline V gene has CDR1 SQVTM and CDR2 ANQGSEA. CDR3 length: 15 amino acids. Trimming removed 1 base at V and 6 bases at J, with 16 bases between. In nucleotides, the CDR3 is TGCAGCGTTGAAGCCGAGTACAGGGTTTGCAATGAGCAGTTCTTC. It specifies CSVEAEYRVCNEQFF.

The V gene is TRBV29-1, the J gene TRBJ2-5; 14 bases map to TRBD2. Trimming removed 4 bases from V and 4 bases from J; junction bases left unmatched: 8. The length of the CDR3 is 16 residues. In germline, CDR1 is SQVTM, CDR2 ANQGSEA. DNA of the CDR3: TGCAGCGTTGCCCGGACTAGCGGGGGGCCCGCAGAGACCCAGTACTTC. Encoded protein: CSVARTSGGPAETQYF.

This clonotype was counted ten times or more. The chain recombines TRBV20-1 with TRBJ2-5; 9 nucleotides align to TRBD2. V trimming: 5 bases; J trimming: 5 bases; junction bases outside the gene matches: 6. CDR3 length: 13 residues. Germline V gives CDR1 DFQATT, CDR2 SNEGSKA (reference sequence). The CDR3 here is CSAGSGRHETQYF. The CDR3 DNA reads TGCAGTGCTGGTAGCGGGAGACACGAGACCCAGTACTTC.

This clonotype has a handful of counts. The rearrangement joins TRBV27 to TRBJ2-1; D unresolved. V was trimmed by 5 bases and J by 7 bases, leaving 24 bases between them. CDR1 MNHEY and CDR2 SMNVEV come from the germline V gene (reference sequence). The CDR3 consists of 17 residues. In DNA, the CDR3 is TGTGCCAGCAGTCCTACAATGACCACGGTGGGTCGGAATGAGCAGTTCTTC. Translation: CASSPTMTTVGRNEQFF.

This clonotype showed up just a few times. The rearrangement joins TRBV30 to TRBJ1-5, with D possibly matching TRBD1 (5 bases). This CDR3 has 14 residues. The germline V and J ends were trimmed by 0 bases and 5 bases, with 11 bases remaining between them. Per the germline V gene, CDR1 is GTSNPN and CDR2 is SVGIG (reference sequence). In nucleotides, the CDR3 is TGTGCCTGGAGTGTAAGCAGGGAAGATCAGCCCCAGCATTTT. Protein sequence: CAWSVSREDQPQHF.

The CDR3 spells CASSLELAGGPGYEQYF. CDR3 DNA sequence: TGCGCCAGCAGCTTGGAACTAGCGGGAGGGCCAGGATACGAGCAGTACTTC. The V gene is TRBV5-1, the J gene TRBJ2-7; 13 nucleotides align to TRBD2. The CDR3 contains 17 residues. Losses at the gene ends were 0 bases for V and 4 bases for J; bases not matched to a gene: 7. Per germline, CDR1 SGHRS and CDR2 YFSETQ. Filled out from reference TRBV5-1 and TRBJ2-7, the complete variable domain reads KAGVTQTPRYLIKTRGQQVTLSCSPISGHRSVSWYQQTPGQGLQFLFEYFSETQRNKGNFPGRFSGRQFSNSRSEMNVSTLELGDSALYLCASSLELAGGPGYEQYFGPGTRLTVT.

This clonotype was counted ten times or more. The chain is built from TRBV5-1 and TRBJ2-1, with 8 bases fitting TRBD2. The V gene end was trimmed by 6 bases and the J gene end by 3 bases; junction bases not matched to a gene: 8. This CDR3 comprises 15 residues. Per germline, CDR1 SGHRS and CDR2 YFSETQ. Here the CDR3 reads CASTTAGEFYNEQFF. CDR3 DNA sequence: TGCGCCAGCACCACAGCGGGGGAATTCTACAATGAGCAGTTCTTC.

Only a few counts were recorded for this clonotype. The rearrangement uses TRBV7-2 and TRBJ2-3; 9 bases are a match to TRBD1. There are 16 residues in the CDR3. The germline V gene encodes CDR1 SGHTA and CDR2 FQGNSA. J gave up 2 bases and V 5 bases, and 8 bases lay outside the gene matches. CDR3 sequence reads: CASSRGDRVPTDTQYF. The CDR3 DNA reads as TGTGCCAGCAGCAGAGGGGACAGGGTCCCCACAGATACGCAGTATTTT. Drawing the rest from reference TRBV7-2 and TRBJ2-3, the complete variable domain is GAGVSQSPSNKVTEKGKDVELRCDPISGHTALYWYRQSLGQGLEFLIYFQGNSAPDKSGLPSDRFSAERTGGSVSTLTIQRTQQEDSAVYLCASSRGDRVPTDTQYFGPGTRLTVL.

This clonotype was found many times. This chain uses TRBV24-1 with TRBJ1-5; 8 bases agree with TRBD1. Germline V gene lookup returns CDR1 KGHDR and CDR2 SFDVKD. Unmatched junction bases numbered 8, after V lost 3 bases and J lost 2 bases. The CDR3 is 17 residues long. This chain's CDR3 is CATSDTQGARRNQPQHF. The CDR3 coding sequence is TGTGCCACCAGTGATACCCAGGGGGCGCGTCGCAATCAGCCCCAGCATTTT.

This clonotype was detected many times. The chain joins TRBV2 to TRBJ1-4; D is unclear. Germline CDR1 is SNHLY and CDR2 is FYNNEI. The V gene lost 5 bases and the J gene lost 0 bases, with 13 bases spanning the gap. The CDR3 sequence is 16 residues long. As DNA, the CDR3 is TGTGCCAGCAGTCCCTCGTTTGTTTCAACTAATGAAAAACTGTTTTTT. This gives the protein CASSPSFVSTNEKLFF.

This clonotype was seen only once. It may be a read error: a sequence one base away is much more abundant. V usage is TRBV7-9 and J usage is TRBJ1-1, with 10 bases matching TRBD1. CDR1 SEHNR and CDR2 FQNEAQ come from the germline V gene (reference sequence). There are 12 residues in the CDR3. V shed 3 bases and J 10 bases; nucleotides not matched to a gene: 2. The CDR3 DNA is TGTGCCAGCAGCTTGGACAGGGGGATAGCTTTCTTT. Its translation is CASSLDRGIAFF.